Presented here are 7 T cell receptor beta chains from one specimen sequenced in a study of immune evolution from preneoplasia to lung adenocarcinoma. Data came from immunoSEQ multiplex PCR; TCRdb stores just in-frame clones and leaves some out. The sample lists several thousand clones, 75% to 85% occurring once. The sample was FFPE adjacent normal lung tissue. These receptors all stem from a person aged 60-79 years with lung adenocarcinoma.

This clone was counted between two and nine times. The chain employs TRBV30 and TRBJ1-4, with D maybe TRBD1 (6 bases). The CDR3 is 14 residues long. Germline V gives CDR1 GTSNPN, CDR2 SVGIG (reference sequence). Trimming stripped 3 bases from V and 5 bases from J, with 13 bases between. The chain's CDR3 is CAWREPGANEKLFF. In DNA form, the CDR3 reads TGTGCCTGGAGGGAGCCGGGGGCGAATGAAAAACTGTTTTTT.

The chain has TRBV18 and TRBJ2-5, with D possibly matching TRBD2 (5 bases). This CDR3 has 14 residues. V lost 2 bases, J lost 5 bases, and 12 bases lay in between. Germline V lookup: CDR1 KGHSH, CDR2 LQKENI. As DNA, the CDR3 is TGTGCCAGCTCACCAGGCGCCCGAGGGGAGACCCAGTACTTC. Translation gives CASSPGARGETQYF.

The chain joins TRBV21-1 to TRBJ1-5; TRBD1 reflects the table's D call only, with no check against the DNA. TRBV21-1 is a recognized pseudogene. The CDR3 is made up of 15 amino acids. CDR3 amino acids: CASSKGGQGNQPQHF. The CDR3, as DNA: TGTGCCAGCAGCAAAGGCGGACAGGGCAATCAGCCCCAGCATTTT.

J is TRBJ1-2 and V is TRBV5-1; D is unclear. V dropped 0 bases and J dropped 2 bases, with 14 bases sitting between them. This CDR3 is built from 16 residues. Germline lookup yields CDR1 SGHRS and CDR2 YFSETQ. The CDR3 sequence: CASSLESVVLNYGYTF. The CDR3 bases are TGCGCCAGCAGCTTGGAGTCAGTTGTCTTAAACTATGGCTACACCTTC.

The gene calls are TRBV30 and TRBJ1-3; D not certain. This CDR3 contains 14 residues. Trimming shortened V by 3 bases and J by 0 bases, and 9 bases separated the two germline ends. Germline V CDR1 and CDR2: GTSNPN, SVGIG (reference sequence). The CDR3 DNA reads TGTGCCTGGAGGGGATGGGGCTCTGGAAACACCATATATTTT. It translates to CAWRGWGSGNTIYF.

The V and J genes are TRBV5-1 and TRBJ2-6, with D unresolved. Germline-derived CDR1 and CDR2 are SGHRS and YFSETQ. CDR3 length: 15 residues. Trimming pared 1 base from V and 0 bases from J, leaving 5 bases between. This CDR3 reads CASSLILSGANVLTF. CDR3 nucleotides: TGCGCCAGCAGCTTGATTCTCTCTGGGGCCAACGTCCTGACTTTC.

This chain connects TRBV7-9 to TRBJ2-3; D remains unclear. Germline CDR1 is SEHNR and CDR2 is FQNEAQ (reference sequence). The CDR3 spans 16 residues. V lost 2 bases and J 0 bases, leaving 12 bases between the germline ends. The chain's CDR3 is CASSLTLSESTDTQYF. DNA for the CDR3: TGTGCCAGCAGCTTAACACTCTCGGAAAGCACAGATACGCAGTATTTT.